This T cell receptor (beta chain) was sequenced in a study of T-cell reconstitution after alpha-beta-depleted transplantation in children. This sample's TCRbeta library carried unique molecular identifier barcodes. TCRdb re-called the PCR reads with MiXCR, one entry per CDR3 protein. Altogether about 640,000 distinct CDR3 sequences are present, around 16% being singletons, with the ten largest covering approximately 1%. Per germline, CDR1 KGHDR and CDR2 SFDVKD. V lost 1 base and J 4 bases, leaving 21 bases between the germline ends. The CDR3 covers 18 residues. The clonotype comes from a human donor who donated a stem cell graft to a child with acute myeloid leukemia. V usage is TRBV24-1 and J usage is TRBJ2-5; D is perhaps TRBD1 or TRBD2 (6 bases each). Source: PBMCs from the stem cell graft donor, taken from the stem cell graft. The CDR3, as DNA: TGTGCCACCAGTGATTTCCCCTTGAGGGGGGCAAAAGGAGAGACCCAGTACTTC. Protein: CATSDFPLRGAKGETQYF.